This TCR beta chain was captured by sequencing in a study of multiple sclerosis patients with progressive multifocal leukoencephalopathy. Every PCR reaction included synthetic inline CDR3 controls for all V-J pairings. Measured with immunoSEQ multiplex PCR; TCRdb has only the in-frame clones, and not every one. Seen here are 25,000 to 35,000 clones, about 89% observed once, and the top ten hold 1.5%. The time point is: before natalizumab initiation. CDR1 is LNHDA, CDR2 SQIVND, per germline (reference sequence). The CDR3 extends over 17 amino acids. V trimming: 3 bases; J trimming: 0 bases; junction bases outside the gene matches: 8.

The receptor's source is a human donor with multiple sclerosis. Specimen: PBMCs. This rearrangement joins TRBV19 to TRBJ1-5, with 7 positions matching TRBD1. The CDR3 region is CASSIWDSEYSNQPQHF. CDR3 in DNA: TGTGCCAGTAGTATCTGGGACAGCGAGTATAGCAATCAGCCCCAGCATTTT.